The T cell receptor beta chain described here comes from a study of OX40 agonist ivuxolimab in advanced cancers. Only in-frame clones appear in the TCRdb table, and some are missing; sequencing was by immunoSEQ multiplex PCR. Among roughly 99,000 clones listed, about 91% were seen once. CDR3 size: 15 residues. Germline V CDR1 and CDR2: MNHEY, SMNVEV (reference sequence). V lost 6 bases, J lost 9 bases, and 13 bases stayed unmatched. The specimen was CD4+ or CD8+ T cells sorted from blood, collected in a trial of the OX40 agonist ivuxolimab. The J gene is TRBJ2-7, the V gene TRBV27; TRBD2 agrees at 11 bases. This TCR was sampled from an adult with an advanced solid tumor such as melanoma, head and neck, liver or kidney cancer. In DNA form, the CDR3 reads TGTGCCAGCAGATTACTAGCGGGAGAAAAGGACGGGCAGTACTTC. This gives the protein CASRLLAGEKDGQYF.